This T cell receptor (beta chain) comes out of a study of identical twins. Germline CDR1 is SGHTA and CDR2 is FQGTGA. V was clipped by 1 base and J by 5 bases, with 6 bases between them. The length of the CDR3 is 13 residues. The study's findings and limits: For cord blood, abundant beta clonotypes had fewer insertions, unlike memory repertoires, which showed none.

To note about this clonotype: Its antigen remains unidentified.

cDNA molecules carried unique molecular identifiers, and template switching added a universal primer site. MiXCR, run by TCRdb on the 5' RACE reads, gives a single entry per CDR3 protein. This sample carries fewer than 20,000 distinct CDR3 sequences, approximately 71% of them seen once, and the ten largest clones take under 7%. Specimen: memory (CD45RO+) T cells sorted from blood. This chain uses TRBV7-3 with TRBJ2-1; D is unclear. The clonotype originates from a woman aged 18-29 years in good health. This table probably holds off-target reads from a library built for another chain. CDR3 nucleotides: TGTGCCAGCAGCTTAAGCAGGAACAATGAGCAGTTCTTC. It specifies CASSLSRNNEQFF.